Below, 20 T cell receptor beta chains from the same sample are listed, as sequenced in a study of cytomegalovirus exposure and HLA in healthy donors. Generated by immunoSEQ multiplex PCR, the TCRdb table keeps only in-frame clones and is missing some. This table has just under 75,000 clones, 85% to 95% appearing once. What was sequenced was PBMCs. All receptors derive from a young woman in good health and CMV-seropositive.

J is TRBJ1-5 and V is TRBV6-6, with D tentatively TRBD1 (5 bases). V lost 7 bases and J 2 bases, leaving 18 bases between the germline ends. CDR1 and CDR2 from the germline V gene are MNHNY and SVGAGI (reference sequence). The CDR3 has 16 amino acids. The chain's CDR3 is CASMKSGDDGNQPQHF. The DNA for the CDR3 is TGTGCCAGCATGAAATCGGGGGATGATGGCAATCAGCCCCAGCATTTT.

The chain uses TRBV6-5 and TRBJ2-5, with 7 bases aligning to TRBD1. This CDR3 is 15 amino acids long. The V and J ends lost 5 bases and 4 bases, in that order; junction bases with no gene match: 10. In germline, CDR1 is MNHEY, CDR2 SVGAGI. The CDR3 spells CASSQPQGQTETQYF. In nucleotides, the CDR3 is TGTGCCAGCAGTCAACCCCAGGGACAGACAGAGACCCAGTACTTC.

This CDR3 is CASSGPSGSVLDEQFF. In DNA, the CDR3 is TGTGCCAGCAGTGGCCCGTCAGGGTCCGTTTTGGATGAGCAGTTCTTC. This chain joins TRBV28 and TRBJ2-1; tentatively, D is TRBD1 (5 bases). This CDR3 contains 16 residues. Germline values: CDR1 MDHEN, CDR2 SYDVKM. V was trimmed by 5 bases and J by 8 bases, leaving 22 bases between them.

The chain has TRBV10-2 and TRBJ1-1; TRBD1 matches at 8 bases. The V gene's germline CDR1 is WSHSY and CDR2 SAAADI. This CDR3 has 17 amino acids. Losses at the gene ends were 4 bases for V and 5 bases for J; bases not matched to a gene: 15. The CDR3 DNA sequence: TGCGCCAGCAGTGCCGACAGTAGGGGACAGGCCGCAACTGAAGCTTTCTTT. Translating gives CASSADSRGQAATEAFF.

Here the CDR3 reads CASSKGPSALGGEKLFF. The DNA of the CDR3 is TGTGCCAGCAGCAAAGGGCCCTCCGCCTTGGGGGGTGAAAAACTGTTTTTT. The chain combines TRBV7-9 with TRBJ1-4, with D tentatively TRBD1 (5 bases). Between the trimmed V and J ends, which lost 5 bases and 7 bases, there was a span of 23 bases. The CDR3 spans 17 residues. Germline values: CDR1 SEHNR, CDR2 FQNEAQ (reference sequence).

The V gene is TRBV19, the J gene TRBJ1-5; a possible D gene is TRBD1 (5 bases). Germline CDR1 reads LNHDA; CDR2 reads SQIVND (reference sequence). V gave up 4 bases and J gave up 3 bases, with 13 bases separating them. The CDR3 is 15 residues long. DNA of the CDR3: TGTGCCAGTAGTACCGGCGGGGGTAACAATCAGCCCCAGCATTTT. This encodes CASSTGGGNNQPQHF.

The chain recombines TRBV29-1 with TRBJ2-1; TRBD2 aligns across 9 bases. Germline trimming cut 6 bases from V and 1 base from J; bases unmatched to any gene: 7. Germline-derived CDR1 and CDR2 are SQVTM and ANQGSEA. The CDR3 spans 15 residues. The DNA for the CDR3 is TGCAGCGTCCGACTAGCGGAAGGATCCTACAATGAGCAGTTCTTC. Translating it yields CSVRLAEGSYNEQFF.

This rearrangement joins TRBV4-3 to TRBJ2-1; the match to TRBD2 covers 7 bases. The V gene's germline CDR1 is LGHNA and CDR2 YSLEER. The J segment lost 8 bases and the V segment lost 3 bases, leaving 7 bases of the junction unmatched. The CDR3 runs to 14 residues. CDR3 DNA sequence: TGCGCCAGCAGCCAGGCGGGGGTTGGGGATGAGCAGTTCTTC. Translated: CASSQAGVGDEQFF.

The V and J genes are TRBV6-5 and TRBJ2-7; TRBD1 matches 7 bases. Trimming at V came to 2 bases and at J to 0 bases, leaving 4 bases not matched to a gene. The CDR3 length is 15 residues. Germline V gene data show CDR1 as MNHEY and CDR2 as SVGAGI. The CDR3 reads CASSYDRAHSYEQYF. In DNA, the CDR3 is TGTGCCAGCAGTTACGACAGGGCCCACTCCTACGAGCAGTACTTC.

V usage is TRBV25-1 and J usage is TRBJ1-1; D is possibly TRBD1 (6 bases). V was shortened by 6 bases and J by 0 bases, with 11 bases between the two germline ends. This CDR3 has 14 amino acids. CDR1 is MGHDK, CDR2 SYGVNS, per germline. The CDR3 reads CASSRDNMNTEAFF. CDR3 nucleotides: TGTGCCAGCAGCCGGGACAACATGAACACTGAAGCTTTCTTT.

V is TRBV6-6 and J is TRBJ2-1; D perhaps matches TRBD1 (6 bases). Trimming left V 0 bases short and J 2 bases short, with 11 bases between. CDR1 and CDR2 (germline): MNHNY, SVGAGI (reference sequence). The CDR3 covers 16 residues. The CDR3 is CASSYSRTDPYNEQFF. The CDR3 nucleotides are TGTGCCAGCAGTTACTCTCGGACAGATCCCTACAATGAGCAGTTCTTC.

The genes are TRBV6-1 and TRBJ1-2; D possibly corresponds to TRBD1 (5 bases). The CDR3 is made up of 15 amino acids. Trimming removed 1 base at V and 8 bases at J, with 17 bases between. Germline CDR1 and CDR2: MNHNS and SASEGT. The CDR3 nucleotides read TGTGCCAGCAGTGAAGACAGGATCCGCGGATACGGCTACACCTTC. Amino acids: CASSEDRIRGYGYTF.

This clone was recorded once. V usage is TRBV27 and J usage is TRBJ1-2; tentatively, D is TRBD1 (5 bases). V was cut by 6 bases and J by 4 bases, with 15 bases left in between. CDR1 and CDR2 from the germline V gene are MNHEY and SMNVEV (reference sequence). The CDR3 is 14 residues long. CDR3 in amino acids: CASREPGGSYGYTF. Here the CDR3 DNA reads TGTGCCAGCAGGGAACCTGGGGGGTCCTATGGCTACACCTTC.

The genes are TRBV7-3 and TRBJ2-1; 7 positions match TRBD2. Germline CDR1 SGHTA, CDR2 FQGTGA. The CDR3 is 16 residues long. The V segment lost 5 bases and the J segment 0 bases; nucleotides outside the gene matches: 7. DNA for the CDR3: TGTGCCAGCAGCAACCCGGGAGGATCCTCCTACAATGAGCAGTTCTTC. Its protein is CASSNPGGSSYNEQFF.

V gene TRBV15 combines with J gene TRBJ2-3, with 12 positions matching TRBD2. Germline values: CDR1 LNHNV, CDR2 YYDKDF (reference sequence). Trimming removed 5 bases from V and 6 bases from J; junction bases left unmatched: 21. The CDR3 consists of 20 residues. CDR3 nucleotides: TGTGCCACCAGCCCCCGGGTAGGGTTGGCTAGCGGGGGGGCCAGGGATACGCAGTATTTT. This sequence encodes CATSPRVGLASGGARDTQYF.

J is TRBJ2-1 and V is TRBV7-9, with 7 bases lining up with TRBD1. Germline values: CDR1 SEHNR, CDR2 FQNEAQ (reference sequence). The CDR3 extends over 17 amino acids. The J segment lost 4 bases and the V segment lost 5 bases, leaving 14 bases of the junction unmatched. As DNA, the CDR3 is TGTGCCAGCAGCCTCTGGACAGGTGACATAACTTACAATGAGCAGTTCTTC. This gives the protein CASSLWTGDITYNEQFF.

V usage is TRBV7-6 and J usage is TRBJ1-1; maybe TRBD1 (5 bases). Germline V gene data show CDR1 as SGHVS and CDR2 as FNYEAQ. The CDR3 length is 14 residues. V was clipped by 4 bases and J by 1 base, with 10 bases between them. The CDR3 coding sequence is TGTGCCAGCAGCTCACCCACAGGGAACACTGAAGCTTTCTTT. Protein: CASSSPTGNTEAFF.

The chain is built from TRBV4-3 and TRBJ2-1; TRBD2 matches 12 bases. The germline V gene encodes CDR1 LGHNA and CDR2 YSLEER. Trimming took 0 bases from V and 7 from J; bases not matched to a gene: 7. The CDR3 is 17 amino acids. The CDR3 region is CASSQDWSTSGSNEQFF. CDR3 sequence (DNA): TGCGCCAGCAGCCAAGATTGGTCGACTAGCGGGAGTAATGAGCAGTTCTTC.

The rearrangement uses TRBV7-2 and TRBJ2-7, with 9 bases fitting TRBD2. V shed 0 bases and J 3 bases; nucleotides not matched to a gene: 6. The CDR3 has 16 amino acids. CDR1 and CDR2 from the germline V gene are SGHTA and FQGNSA. Here the CDR3 DNA reads TGTGCCAGCAGCTTAGCGTCGGCTAGCGGGAACTACGAGCAGTACTTC. As protein: CASSLASASGNYEQYF.

The chain employs TRBV2 and TRBJ2-7; weak D call: TRBD2 (6 bases). V was shortened by 7 bases and J by 4 bases, with 20 bases between the two germline ends. This CDR3 is 15 amino acids long. From germline, CDR1 is SNHLY and CDR2 FYNNEI. This CDR3 is CASTRGTGGLYEQYF. DNA for the CDR3: TGTGCCAGCACCCGAGGGACCGGGGGACTTTACGAGCAGTACTTC.